This is a list of T cell receptor delta chains from one sample in a study of Vδ1+ human thymocytes. TCRdb ran CATT on the multiplex PCR reads. The sample includes roughly 55,000 delta-chain clones, about 16% seen only once; the top ten take roughly 0.5%. Sequenced input: Vdelta1+ gamma-delta thymocytes from the thymus. These TCRs come from a boy under three years old who had congenital heart surgery. Both conserved end residues are part of each CDR3. Each record gives: V gene, J gene, clone size, D gene, CDR3 length, CDR3 DNA, CDR3 protein. The D gene is left open where the match is weak. Clone size is shown for a subset of rows, as once, few, many or a class of expanded clone.

>TRDV1|TRDJ1|.|TRDD3|20
TGTGCTCTTGGGGAAATTCTTTCTCATTCCTGGGGGATATACACCGATAAACTCATCTTT
CALGEILSHSWGIYTDKLIF
>TRDV1|TRDJ1|few|.|21
TGTGCTCTTGGGAACGGCCTTCCTACTCGAACTGGGGGACCCAACACCGATAAACTCATCTTT
CALGNGLPTRTGGPNTDKLIF
>TRDV1|TRDJ1|few|TRDD3|17
TGTGCTCTTGGGGAACGATGTCTGGGGGGTTACACCGATAAACTCATCTTT
CALGERCLGGYTDKLIF
>TRDV1|TRDJ1|few|TRDD3|21
TGTGCTCTTGGGGAAAAGAAGCCTACGAGACGGGGGATGGGGTACACCGATAAACTCATCTTT
CALGEKKPTRRGMGYTDKLIF
>TRDV1|TRDJ1|.|.|13
TGTGCTCTTGGGGAACCGTACACCGATAAACTCATCTTT
CALGEPYTDKLIF
>TRDV1|TRDJ1|.|.|20
TGTGCTCTTGGGGATCCGTTCCTCTTACTGGGAGACAAGGACACCGATAAACTCATCTTT
CALGDPFLLLGDKDTDKLIF
>TRDV1|TRDJ1|few|TRDD3|20
TGTGCTCTTGGGGCGATTCCTACCGTCCTAACTGGGGGATACACCGATAAACTCATCTTT
CALGAIPTVLTGGYTDKLIF
>TRDV1|TRDJ1|.|TRDD2|17
TGTGCTCTTGGGGGGCCTTCCTACGAGGGATACACCGATAAACTCATCTTT
CALGGPSYEGYTDKLIF
>TRDV1|TRDJ1|few|.|17
TGTGCTCTTGGGGAGGCCTCGGGACCTCGGTTTACCGATAAACTCATCTTT
CALGEASGPRFTDKLIF
>TRDV1|TRDJ1|.|.|23
TGTGCTCTTGGGGAAGTTCAGCGCCGTGGGGGTATTTCCTACCCTCCGTACGCCGATAAACTCATCTTT
CALGEVQRRGGISYPPYADKLIF
>TRDV1|TRDJ1|few|.|20
TGTGCTCTTGGGGAATCGGAAGAATGGGGTTTTAAGATGTACACCGATAAACTCATCTTT
CALGESEEWGFKMYTDKLIF
>TRDV2|TRDJ1|many|TRDD3|15
TGTGCCTGTACTGTGTGTGGGGGATTGGCCGATAAACTCATCTTT
CACTVCGGLADKLIF
>TRDV1|TRDJ1|.|.|23
TGTGCTCTTGGGGAACTAGCTCCATCGCAATTGGGGCCCCGTTGGCCGTACACCGATAAACTCATCTTT
CALGELAPSQLGPRWPYTDKLIF
>TRDV1|TRDJ1|.|TRDD3|17
TGTGCTCTTGGGGAAATCGTACCGTGGGGGATCACCGATAAACTCATCTTT
CALGEIVPWGITDKLIF
>TRDV1|TRDJ1|few|TRDD3|15
TGTGCTCTTGGGGAACTATCTACCTGGGGGATAAAACTCATCTTT
CALGELSTWGIKLIF
>TRDV1|TRDJ1|few|TRDD3|23
TGTGCTCTTGGGGCACCTTCTCCATTGAACGGCTGGGGGTCCCTCCTATACACCGATAAACTCATCTTT
CALGAPSPLNGWGSLLYTDKLIF
>TRDV1|TRDJ1|.|.|23
TGTGCTCTTGGGGACCTGAGCCCACTTCCTACCCTGGTACTGGGGGCTGTCACCGATAAACTCATCTTT
CALGDLSPLPTLVLGAVTDKLIF
>TRDV1|TRDJ1|few|.|18
TGTGCTCTTGGGGGACATAAGAGGATACTACGGGGGAGTGATAAACTCATCTTT
CALGGHKRILRGSDKLIF
>TRAV29/DV5|TRDJ1|.|.|22
.
CSVLLCSKRGVLGDTYTDKLIF
>TRDV1|TRDJ1|.|.|20
TGTGCTCTTGGGGAACCTTGTGCCCTACTACCTGGCTCGGAAAGCGATAAACTCATCTTT
CALGEPCALLPGSESDKLIF
>TRDV1|TRDJ1|.|TRDD3|15
TGTGCTCTTGGGGAAAACCCCCTGGGGGCCTTGAAACTCATCTTT
CALGENPLGALKLIF
>TRDV1|TRDJ1|few|.|16
TGTGCTCTTGGGGTGTCTTCCTCTTCATATATCGATAAACTCATCTTT
CALGVSSSSYIDKLIF
>TRDV1|TRDJ1|few|TRDD3|17
TGTGCTCTTGGGGAACTCTACGGTGGGGGAACCACCGATAAACTCATCTTT
CALGELYGGGTTDKLIF
>TRDV1|TRDJ1|.|.|14
TGTGCTCTTGGAGGCCTGTGCCCTACTGGGCGAATCATCTTT
CALGGLCPTGRIIF
>TRDV1|TRDJ1|.|.|18
TGTGCTCTTGGGGCCTTCCTAACTGGGGGTCAGTACACCGATAAACTCATCTTT
CALGAFLTGGQYTDKLIF
>TRDV1|TRDJ1|few|TRDD3|17
TGTGCTCTTAAGCCTTACTGGGGGATACGTGGAACCGATAAACTCATCTTT
CALKPYWGIRGTDKLIF
>TRDV1|TRDJ1|few|.|17
TGTGCTCTTGGGGAACTAACCCCATACTTCGACACCGATAAACTCATCTTT
CALGELTPYFDTDKLIF
>TRAV29/DV5|TRDJ3|few|TRDD3|22
TGTGCAGCAGGATATTCCTACACAACTGGGGGACGCCTCTCCTGGGACACCCGACAGATGTTTTTC
CAAGYSYTTGGRLSWDTRQMFF
>TRDV1|TRDJ1|few|TRDD2|21
TGTGCTCTTGGGGAACCCCTCCTTCCTACCCCTACTGGGAGGTACACCGATAAACTCATCTTT
CALGEPLLPTPTGRYTDKLIF
>TRDV1|TRDJ1|few|.|20
TGTGCTCTTGGGGACAGACCCACCTCCTACGAAACCCCTTACACCGATAAACTCATCTTT
CALGDRPTSYETPYTDKLIF
>TRDV1|TRDJ2|few|TRDD2|18
TGTGCTCTTGGGGAAGAGAGGATTTCCTACCTCTTGACAGCACAACTCTTCTTT
CALGEERISYLLTAQLFF
>TRDV1|TRDJ1|.|TRDD3|14
TGTGCTCTTGGGGTAGCCGCTGGGGGATCCAAACTCATCTTT
CALGVAAGGSKLIF
>TRDV1|TRDJ1|.|TRDD3|16
TGTGCTCTTGGGGATAGGGGGGGGATGAAGAGCGATAAACTCATCTTT
CALGDRGGMKSDKLIF
>TRDV1|TRDJ1|few|TRDD3|19
TGTGCTCTTGGGGAACCACCCTCTCCATGGGGGATACGCCCCGATAAACTCATCTTT
CALGEPPSPWGIRPDKLIF
>TRDV1|TRDJ1|few|TRDD3|19
TGTGCTCTTGGGGTTACGCCTATTCTGGGGGATACACCAACCGATAAACTCATCTTT
CALGVTPILGDTPTDKLIF
>TRDV1|TRDJ1|few|TRDD3|23
TGTGCTCTTGGGGAAAGGTCTCGCCTACCCGATACTGGGGGATACGTCTACACCGATAAACTCATCTTT
CALGERSRLPDTGGYVYTDKLIF
>TRDV2|TRDJ1|.|TRDD3|15
TGTGCCTGTGAAAAGTCCTGGGGGATACGCGATAAACTTATCTTT
CACEKSWGIRDKLIF
>TRDV1|TRDJ1|few|TRDD3|19
TGTGCTCTTGGGGAACTAGCTACCAATACTGGGGGATACACCGATAAACTCATCTTT
CALGELATNTGGYTDKLIF
>TRDV1|TRDJ1|.|TRDD3|20
TGTGCTCTTGGGGAATCCTCCGGCCTTCCCGAGTACTGGGGGATCGGTAAACTCATCTTT
CALGESSGLPEYWGIGKLIF
>TRDV1|TRDJ1|.|TRDD3|17
TGTGCTCTTGGGGTAACCTCCCTGTACTGGGGGAGTTATAAACTCATCTTT
CALGVTSLYWGSYKLIF
>TRDV2|TRDJ1|few|TRDD3|21
TGTGCCTGTGACATGCCGTACCAGTACTGGGGGATACACGGGTACACCGATAAACTCATCTTT
CACDMPYQYWGIHGYTDKLIF
>TRDV1|TRDJ1|.|TRDD3|18
TGTGCTCTTGGGGTCAGAACCCTCCTACTGGGGGATAGGTATAAACTCATCTTT
CALGVRTLLLGDRYKLIF
>TRDV1|TRDJ1|few|TRDD3|17
TGTGCTCTTGGGGACTCCGTCGGCTGGGGGATAACCGATAAACTCATCTTT
CALGDSVGWGITDKLIF
>TRDV1|TRDJ1|.|.|18
TGTGCTCTTGGGGAACCCCGTGGAAGGACCTTGTACACCGATAAACTCATCTTT
CALGEPRGRTLYTDKLIF
>TRDV1|TRDJ1|.|TRDD3|22
TGTGCTCTTGGGGAACTTAGAACTGGGGGATCGAGGTTATCGCACCGGACCGATAAACTCATCTTT
CALGELRTGGSRLSHRTDKLIF
>TRDV1|TRDJ1|few|TRDD3|20
TGTGCTCTTGGGGAACGGGTGCGTGACCTACGCGGGGGATACTTGGATAAACTCATCTTT
CALGERVRDLRGGYLDKLIF
>TRDV1|TRDJ1|few|TRDD3|20
TGTGCTCTTGGGGAAATCTCATACGTCCCCCATACTGGGGGATGCGATAAACTCATCTTT
CALGEISYVPHTGGCDKLIF
>TRDV1|TRDJ1|.|TRDD3|17
TGTGCTCTTGGGAAATCCGTACTGGGGACCCCGATAGGTAAACTCATCTTT
CALGKSVLGTPIGKLIF
>TRDV1|TRDJ1|few|TRDD3|19
TGTGCTCTTGGGGAACCCCTTCCTTCGTGGGGGATACACGGGGTCAAACTCATCTTT
CALGEPLPSWGIHGVKLIF
>TRDV1|TRDJ1|.|TRDD3|22
TGTGCTCTTGGGGGAATCCCTTCCTGCTCCGATACTGGGGGATCGGACACCGATAAACTCATCTTT
CALGGIPSCSDTGGSDTDKLIF
>TRDV1|TRDJ1|few|.|19
TGTGCTCTTGGGGATCGATTTCCTACGAGGTGTTGGGGGTACGATAAACTCATCTTT
CALGDRFPTRCWGYDKLIF